This T cell receptor beta chain was sequenced for a study of blood T cell repertoires in COVID-19. Background on the study: Sites in the United States, Italy and Spain provided acute and convalescent COVID-19 samples. T cells, B-cell-depleted T cells, or PBMCs supplied cDNA or gDNA.

The authors' processing: It was from reference gene primer amplification that nucleated cell counts were estimated. Measured with immunoSEQ multiplex PCR; TCRdb has only the in-frame clones, and not every one. V and J calls and clone size come straight from that table; D and trimming were deduced from the DNA. The top ten hold more than 25% of the sample, which has around 230,000 clones, around four fifths seen once. Germline CDR1 SGHTA, CDR2 FQGTGA. The length of the CDR3 is 15 residues. Trimming at V came to 5 bases and at J to 4 bases, leaving 6 bases not matched to a gene. This clonotype was sampled from a man aged 35 to 55 with acute or convalescent COVID-19. The chain recombines TRBV7-3 with TRBJ1-2; 11 nucleotides line up with TRBD1. Sequencing was done on a sample of peripheral blood. Written as DNA, the CDR3 is TGTGCCAGCAGCCGGGACAGGGGGTCCGGCTATGGCTACACCTTC. It translates to CASSRDRGSGYGYTF.